This is a list of T cell receptor beta chains from one sample in a study of OX40 agonist ivuxolimab in advanced cancers. The data were produced by immunoSEQ multiplex PCR, yet TCRdb's version contains in-frame clones alone and is incomplete. Found here are tens of thousands of clones, about 89% of them singletons; the top ten hold 6.5% to 8.5%. The material was CD4+ or CD8+ T cells sorted from blood, obtained in a trial of the OX40 agonist ivuxolimab. The origin of the receptors is an adult with an advanced solid tumor such as melanoma, head and neck, liver or kidney cancer. CDR3s include the opening cysteine and the closing phenylalanine or tryptophan. Each record gives: D gene, V gene, clone size, J gene, CDR3 protein, CDR3 DNA. D genes are given only for firm matches. The size field is filled for only some rows; it gives once, few, many or a size class.

TRBD1	TRBV2	NA	TRBJ1-2	CASREGQIYGYTF	TGTGCCAGCAGGGAGGGACAGATCTATGGCTACACCTTC
NA	TRBV9	NA	TRBJ2-1	CASSAIGSGLNNEQFF	TGTGCCAGCAGCGCAATTGGCAGCGGGCTAAACAATGAGCAGTTCTTC
NA	TRBV27	NA	TRBJ2-1	CASTSLFNEQFF	TGTGCCAGCACAAGCCTGTTCAATGAGCAGTTCTTC
TRBD2	TRBV7-6	NA	TRBJ2-1	CASSQTSGRANEQFF	TGTGCCAGCAGCCAGACTAGCGGGAGGGCAAATGAGCAGTTCTTC
NA	TRBV6-4	NA	TRBJ1-5	CASIWQGGQPQHF	TGTGCCAGCATTTGGCAGGGCGGCCAGCCCCAGCATTTT
TRBD1	TRBV5-6	NA	TRBJ2-7	CASSFGTGADEQYF	TGTGCCAGCAGCTTCGGGACAGGGGCAGACGAGCAGTACTTC
TRBD1	TRBV27	NA	TRBJ1-1	CASSLSAGGWNTEAFF	TGTGCCAGCAGTTTATCGGCAGGGGGATGGAACACTGAAGCTTTCTTT
NA	TRBV30	NA	TRBJ2-5	CAWSYGLPIETQYF	TGTGCCTGGAGTTACGGACTACCCATAGAGACCCAGTACTTC
NA	TRBV19	NA	TRBJ1-2	CADRAPPGTRGYTF	TGTGCCGACCGAGCCCCCCCCGGGACCAGGGGCTACACCTTC
NA	TRBV25-1	NA	TRBJ1-6	CASSELMMNSPLHF	TGTGCCAGCAGTGAATTAATGATGAATTCACCCCTCCACTTT
NA	TRBV7-8	NA	TRBJ1-5	CASSLRRDRDQPQHF	TGTGCCAGCAGCCTACGGAGAGACAGAGATCAGCCCCAGCATTTT
NA	TRBV19	medium-sized	TRBJ2-6	CASTPSSGANVLTF	TGTGCCAGTACCCCGAGCTCTGGGGCCAACGTCCTGACTTTC
TRBD2	TRBV9	NA	TRBJ2-1	CASSGTSGYNEQFF	TGTGCCAGCAGCGGGACTAGCGGCTACAATGAGCAGTTCTTC
NA	TRBV4-1	NA	TRBJ1-5	CASSQERQINQPQHF	TGCGCCAGCAGCCAAGAGAGGCAGATTAATCAGCCCCAGCATTTT
NA	TRBV27	NA	TRBJ2-3	CASSSLAVSTDTQYF	TGTGCCAGCAGTTCTCTGGCGGTTAGCACAGATACGCAGTATTTT
NA	TRBV11-2	NA	TRBJ2-3	CASSLDTQYF	TGTGCCAGCAGCTTAGATACGCAGTATTTT
TRBD1	TRBV6-1	NA	TRBJ2-3	CASSARDRGVTDTQYF	TGTGCCAGCAGTGCCCGGGACAGGGGCGTCACAGATACGCAGTATTTT
NA	TRBV19	NA	TRBJ1-6	CASSIDHGGSPLHF	TGTGCCAGTAGTATAGATCACGGGGGTTCACCCCTCCACTTT
NA	TRBV28	NA	TRBJ1-5	CASSLFGGLSNQPQHF	TGTGCCAGCAGTTTATTCGGGGGGCTTAGCAATCAGCCCCAGCATTTT
NA	TRBV28	NA	TRBJ1-2	CASSWGGTSYGYTF	TGTGCCAGCAGCTGGGGGGGGACAAGCTATGGCTACACCTTC
TRBD2	TRBV5-1	NA	TRBJ2-7	CASSLGSGGASRTYEQYF	TGCGCCAGCAGCTTAGGGAGCGGGGGGGCCTCGAGGACCTACGAGCAGTACTTC
NA	TRBV15	NA	TRBJ2-1	CAARPLMSGEQFF	TGTGCCGCTCGACCCCTGATGTCAGGTGAGCAGTTCTTC
NA	TRBV5-1	NA	TRBJ2-2	CASSLTDTGELFF	TGCGCCAGCAGCTTGACCGACACCGGGGAGCTGTTTTTT
NA	TRBV19	NA	TRBJ2-7	CASSIDVRYEQYF	TGTGCCAGTAGTATAGATGTCCGCTACGAGCAGTACTTC
TRBD1	TRBV28	few	TRBJ1-5	CASSEQGQTSNQPQHF	TGTGCCAGCAGTGAACAGGGACAGACAAGCAATCAGCCCCAGCATTTT
NA	TRBV28	NA	TRBJ2-7	CASSLQPYEQYF	TGTGCCAGCAGTTTACAGCCCTACGAGCAGTACTTC